Listed below are T cell receptor beta chains from one sample, sequenced in a study of early T cells in non-severe SARS-CoV-2 infection. TCRdb analysed the 5' RACE reads with MiXCR anew, one entry per CDR3 protein. The table shows 100,000 to 150,000 distinct CDR3 sequences, with under 15% occurring only once. Input material: whole blood. These receptors originate from an adult who was a healthcare worker with PCR-confirmed SARS-CoV-2 infection or an uninfected control (not recorded which). The CDR3 runs from the conserved cysteine through the conserved F or W. The D gene is left open where the match is weak. For some rows the clone size is stated as once, few or many, or as a class when expanded; others skip it.

V gene: TRBV7-6; clone size: .; J gene: TRBJ2-3; D gene: TRBD2; CDR3 protein: CASSQLAGVRMDTDTQYF; CDR3 DNA: TGTGCCAGCAGCCAACTAGCGGGGGTCCGGATGGACACAGATACGCAGTATTTT
V gene: TRBV15; clone size: .; J gene: TRBJ2-5; D gene: .; CDR3 protein: CATSRDVETQYF; CDR3 DNA: TGTGCCACCAGCAGAGATGTTGAGACCCAGTACTTC
V gene: TRBV4-1; clone size: few; J gene: TRBJ1-1; D gene: TRBD1; CDR3 protein: CASSQQDRDGTEAFF; CDR3 DNA: TGCGCCAGCAGCCAACAAGACAGGGATGGAACTGAAGCTTTCTTT
V gene: TRBV3-1; clone size: few; J gene: TRBJ2-4; D gene: .; CDR3 protein: CASSLGGGGNIQYF; CDR3 DNA: TGTGCCAGCAGCCTGGGAGGAGGAGGAAACATTCAGTACTTC
V gene: TRBV20-1; clone size: .; J gene: TRBJ1-2; D gene: .; CDR3 protein: CSARSIGVGYTF; CDR3 DNA: TGCAGTGCTAGATCCATTGGGGTCGGCTACACCTTC
V gene: TRBV9; clone size: few; J gene: TRBJ2-2; D gene: TRBD2; CDR3 protein: CASSPRRDYKDTGELFF; CDR3 DNA: TGTGCCAGCAGCCCGCGCCGGGACTACAAGGACACCGGGGAGCTGTTTTTT
V gene: TRBV20-1; clone size: few; J gene: TRBJ1-2; D gene: .; CDR3 protein: CSALRQAPNYGYTF; CDR3 DNA: TGCAGTGCCCTCCGACAGGCCCCTAACTATGGCTACACCTTC
V gene: TRBV20-1; clone size: .; J gene: TRBJ1-5; D gene: .; CDR3 protein: CSAGESDQPQHF; CDR3 DNA: TGCAGTGCTGGGGAAAGTGATCAGCCCCAGCATTTT
V gene: TRBV10-1; clone size: .; J gene: TRBJ2-3; D gene: .; CDR3 protein: CASSLNEPSTDTQYF; CDR3 DNA: TGCGCCAGCAGTCTAAACGAACCTAGCACAGATACGCAGTATTTT
V gene: TRBV29-1; clone size: few; J gene: TRBJ2-7; D gene: .; CDR3 protein: CSVDGGTMYEQYF; CDR3 DNA: TGCAGCGTTGATGGTGGGACAATGTACGAGCAGTACTTC
V gene: TRBV5-1; clone size: few; J gene: TRBJ1-1; D gene: .; CDR3 protein: CASSLAGVGLEAFF; CDR3 DNA: TGCGCCAGCAGCTTGGCCGGGGTAGGCCTAGAAGCTTTCTTT
V gene: TRBV5-1; clone size: few; J gene: TRBJ1-1; D gene: .; CDR3 protein: CASSLIRSKNTEAFF; CDR3 DNA: TGCGCCAGCAGCTTAATAAGGAGTAAGAACACTGAAGCTTTCTTT
V gene: TRBV5-1; clone size: .; J gene: TRBJ2-5; D gene: .; CDR3 protein: CATGTGRETQYF; CDR3 DNA: TGCGCCACCGGAACGGGGAGAGAGACCCAGTACTTC
V gene: TRBV12-3/TRBV12-4; clone size: few; J gene: TRBJ2-1; D gene: .; CDR3 protein: CASSRVDNEQFF; CDR3 DNA: TGTGCCAGCAGTAGGGTCGACAATGAGCAGTTCTTC
V gene: TRBV7-8; clone size: .; J gene: TRBJ2-3; D gene: .; CDR3 protein: CASSFQPLPGTDTQYF; CDR3 DNA: TGTGCCAGCAGCTTCCAGCCCCTACCGGGCACAGATACGCAGTATTTT
V gene: TRBV4-1; clone size: few; J gene: TRBJ2-2; D gene: .; CDR3 protein: CASSQAEGGVDGELFF; CDR3 DNA: TGCGCCAGCAGCCAAGCGGAGGGGGGCGTCGACGGGGAGCTGTTTTTT
V gene: TRBV3-1; clone size: many; J gene: TRBJ1-3; D gene: .; CDR3 protein: CASSQETSGNTIYF; CDR3 DNA: TGTGCCAGCAGCCAAGAGACTTCTGGAAACACCATATATTTT
V gene: TRBV10-2; clone size: .; J gene: TRBJ2-2; D gene: .; CDR3 protein: CASSAVGELFF; CDR3 DNA: TGCGCCAGCTCGGCGGTCGGGGAGCTGTTTTTT
V gene: TRBV15; clone size: many; J gene: TRBJ2-2; D gene: .; CDR3 protein: CATSSSYTGELFF; CDR3 DNA: TGTGCCACCAGCAGTAGTTACACCGGGGAGCTGTTTTTT
V gene: TRBV20-1; clone size: .; J gene: TRBJ2-2; D gene: TRBD2; CDR3 protein: CSADSSGDNTGELFF; CDR3 DNA: TGCAGTGCTGATTCTAGCGGGGATAACACCGGGGAGCTGTTTTTT
V gene: TRBV7-8; clone size: few; J gene: TRBJ2-1; D gene: TRBD2; CDR3 protein: CASSTRLAGNEQFF; CDR3 DNA: TGTGCCAGCAGCACCCGACTAGCGGGGAATGAGCAGTTCTTC
V gene: TRBV10-3; clone size: .; J gene: TRBJ2-7; D gene: .; CDR3 protein: CAISGMTRREQYF; CDR3 DNA: TGTGCCATCAGTGGGATGACTAGACGCGAGCAGTACTTC
V gene: TRBV7-9; clone size: .; J gene: TRBJ2-1; D gene: TRBD2; CDR3 protein: CASGRSGGPSSYNEQFF; CDR3 DNA: TGTGCCAGCGGGAGGAGCGGGGGGCCGAGCTCCTACAATGAGCAGTTCTTC
V gene: TRBV7-9; clone size: .; J gene: TRBJ2-6; D gene: .; CDR3 protein: CASSALGANVLTF; CDR3 DNA: TGTGCCAGCAGCGCTCTCGGGGCCAACGTCCTGACTTTC
V gene: TRBV20-1; clone size: .; J gene: TRBJ2-5; D gene: .; CDR3 protein: CSSKASQETQYF; CDR3 DNA: TGCAGTTCCAAGGCTTCCCAAGAGACCCAGTACTTC
V gene: TRBV20-1; clone size: few; J gene: TRBJ1-1; D gene: .; CDR3 protein: CSAREGGEGRAFF; CDR3 DNA: TGCAGTGCTAGAGAAGGGGGTGAGGGACGAGCTTTCTTT
V gene: TRBV3-1; clone size: .; J gene: TRBJ1-6; D gene: .; CDR3 protein: CASSQDRGYSPLHF; CDR3 DNA: TGTGCCAGCAGCCAAGACAGGGGTTATTCACCCCTCCACTTT
V gene: TRBV27; clone size: .; J gene: TRBJ1-5; D gene: .; CDR3 protein: CASSWDGISNQPQHF; CDR3 DNA: TGTGCCAGCAGCTGGGACGGCATTAGCAATCAGCCCCAGCATTTT
V gene: TRBV7-9; clone size: few; J gene: TRBJ2-3; D gene: TRBD1; CDR3 protein: CASSSNRGRYGYTQYF; CDR3 DNA: TGTGCCAGCAGCTCGAACAGGGGGCGTTATGGCTATACGCAGTATTTT
V gene: TRBV12-3/TRBV12-4; clone size: few; J gene: TRBJ2-3; D gene: TRBD1; CDR3 protein: CASRGTGLDTQYF; CDR3 DNA: TGTGCCAGCAGGGGGACAGGGTTAGATACGCAGTATTTT
V gene: TRBV6-9; clone size: .; J gene: TRBJ1-6; D gene: TRBD1; CDR3 protein: CASKFYSRGWSSPLHF; CDR3 DNA: TGTGCCAGCAAATTTTACTCCAGGGGGTGGAGTTCACCCCTCCACTTT
V gene: TRBV12-3/TRBV12-4; clone size: .; J gene: TRBJ2-3; D gene: TRBD2; CDR3 protein: CASSRTAGGTDTQYF; CDR3 DNA: TGTGCCAGCAGTCGGACGGCGGGGGGGACAGATACGCAGTATTTT
V gene: TRBV14; clone size: .; J gene: TRBJ1-1; D gene: .; CDR3 protein: CASSQGGSVLAEAFF; CDR3 DNA: TGTGCCAGCAGCCAAGGGGGCTCGGTTCTGGCTGAAGCTTTCTTT
V gene: TRBV25-1; clone size: .; J gene: TRBJ2-5; D gene: .; CDR3 protein: CASSIRDIEETQYF; CDR3 DNA: TGTGCCAGCTCTATCCGGGACATCGAAGAGACCCAGTACTTC
V gene: TRBV9; clone size: few; J gene: TRBJ1-4; D gene: TRBD1; CDR3 protein: CASSPRPGQGRASTNEKLFF; CDR3 DNA: TGTGCCAGCAGCCCACGCCCGGGACAGGGCAGGGCATCAACTAATGAAAAACTGTTTTTT
V gene: TRBV19; clone size: many; J gene: TRBJ1-5; D gene: TRBD1; CDR3 protein: CASSLTGNQPQHF; CDR3 DNA: TGTGCCAGTAGTCTGACAGGGAATCAGCCCCAGCATTTT
V gene: TRBV7-9; clone size: .; J gene: TRBJ2-7; D gene: TRBD1; CDR3 protein: CASSGPGQILGEQNF; CDR3 DNA: TGTGCCAGCAGCGGACCGGGACAGATCCTAGGCGAGCAGAACTTC
V gene: TRBV20-1; clone size: few; J gene: TRBJ2-1; D gene: TRBD2; CDR3 protein: CSAMQRGDHNEQFF; CDR3 DNA: TGCAGTGCCATGCAGCGGGGGGATCACAATGAGCAGTTCTTC
V gene: TRBV2; clone size: .; J gene: TRBJ1-1; D gene: .; CDR3 protein: CASSYREDTEAFF; CDR3 DNA: TGTGCCAGCAGTTACCGGGAGGACACTGAAGCTTTCTTT
V gene: TRBV9; clone size: many; J gene: TRBJ2-7; D gene: TRBD2; CDR3 protein: CASSVDGTNYEQYF; CDR3 DNA: TGTGCCAGCAGCGTAGACGGGACTAACTACGAGCAGTACTTC
V gene: TRBV5-1; clone size: many; J gene: TRBJ2-5; D gene: TRBD2; CDR3 protein: CASSRIGLVAETQYF; CDR3 DNA: TGCGCCAGCAGCAGAATCGGACTAGTAGCAGAGACCCAGTACTTC